The 7 T cell receptor beta chains below come from one sample, sequenced in a study of T cells in Graves' hyperthyroidism and ophthalmopathy. TCR beta CDR3 regions were amplified from RNA. First-round RT-PCR of the TCR CDR3 relied on the HTBI primer set. TCRdb called the multiplex PCR reads again in MiXCR, with one record for every CDR3 protein. The sample holds about 610,000 distinct CDR3 sequences, roughly 14% seen once. Sequencing used blood. Receptors were obtained from a woman aged 35 to 49 with Graves' ophthalmopathy.

Points on this clonotype: With a much larger clone just one base away, this may be a read error. The rearrangement joins TRBV12-3 or TRBV12-4 to TRBJ1-1; TRBD1 might be the D (6 bases). The V and J ends lost 7 bases and 4 bases respectively, with 16 bases between them. This CDR3 region has 14 residues. This chain's CDR3 is CASTSSRGVTEAFF. For the CDR3, the DNA is TGTGCCAGCACTAGCTCCAGGGGAGTCACTGAAGCTTTCTTT.

The V call is TRBV6-1, the J call TRBJ1-1; the D gene is possibly TRBD1 (6 bases). This CDR3 is built from 14 residues. CDR1 is MNHNS and CDR2 is SASEGT in the germline V gene. Trimming shortened V by 6 bases and J by 0 bases, and 11 bases separated the two germline ends. DNA for the CDR3: TGTGCCAGCAGGCGACAGGACTTGAACACTGAAGCTTTCTTT. This encodes CASRRQDLNTEAFF.

The chain joins TRBV20-1 to TRBJ2-5, with a tentative D call TRBD1 (6 bases). The V and J ends lost 0 bases and 2 bases respectively, with 13 bases between them. The CDR3 has 15 amino acids. Germline loops: CDR1 DFQATT, CDR2 SNEGSKA (reference sequence). For the CDR3, the DNA is TGCAGTGCTAGAGACTCAGGGGACATTCAAGAGACCCAGTACTTC. It specifies CSARDSGDIQETQYF.

This clonotype was counted ten times or more. V usage is TRBV6-1 and J usage is TRBJ2-7; D is possibly TRBD2 (5 bases). The CDR3 contains 12 residues. CDR1 is MNHNS, CDR2 SASEGT, per germline. V lost 10 bases to trimming and J lost 5 bases, with 15 bases between them. DNA for the CDR3: TGTGCCACCCTTACGAGAGCGGACGAGCAGTACTTC. Translation: CATLTRADEQYF.

For this clonotype: One junction end disagrees with the germline gene, perhaps due to a read error. The genes are TRBV6-1 and TRBJ2-7; D is undetermined. Germline CDR1 reads MNHNS; CDR2 reads SASEGT. The CDR3 runs 12 residues. This CDR3 is CASIEESYEQYF. Written as DNA, the CDR3 is TGTGCCAGCATTGAAGAATCCTACGAGCAGTACTTC.

Many counts were recorded for this clonotype. The chain uses TRBV18 and TRBJ2-7; D possibly matches TRBD1 or TRBD2 (5 bases each). Germline CDR1 is KGHSH and CDR2 is LQKENI. CDR3 length: 14 residues. With 2 bases removed from V and 2 bases from J, the gap between germline ends came to 10 bases. CDR3 in DNA: TGTGCCAGCTCACCAAGGGACGGGGCCTACGAGCAGTACTTC. The encoded protein is CASSPRDGAYEQYF. Variable domain in full (rest from reference TRBV18 and TRBJ2-7): NAGVMQNPRHLVRRRGQEARLRCSPMKGHSHVYWYRQLPEEGLKFMVYLQKENIIDESGMPKERFSAEFPKEGPSILRIQQVVRGDSAAYFCASSPRDGAYEQYFGPGTRLTVT.

This clonotype was seen at least ten times. The V call is TRBV28, the J call TRBJ2-7; tentatively, D is TRBD1 or TRBD2 (5 bases each). CDR3 length equals 12 residues. Trimming stripped 7 bases from V and 2 bases from J, with 9 bases between. CDR1 is MDHEN, CDR2 SYDVKM, per germline. CDR3 protein: CASKSGPYEQYF. The CDR3 nucleotides read TGTGCCAGCAAATCGGGGCCCTACGAGCAGTACTTC.